The 4 T cell receptor beta chains given below trace back to one sample, sequenced in a study of sequential checkpoint blockade in melanoma. The table came from immunoSEQ multiplex PCR; TCRdb's copy has only in-frame clones and leaves some out. The table lists about 17,000 clones, more than 55% of them singletons, with about 10% in the top ten. Specified treatment: randomized to nivolumab then ipilimumab (arm A) or the reverse (arm B). This sample comprised CD8+ T cells sorted from blood (inferred from file names), obtained from a patient given nivolumab and ipilimumab in sequence. These receptors were obtained from a human donor with melanoma.

The V gene is TRBV4-3, the J gene TRBJ2-1; D is undetermined. CDR1 LGHNA and CDR2 YSLEER come from the germline V gene. Trimming stripped 3 bases from V and 5 bases from J, with 14 bases between. The CDR3 runs 15 residues. CDR3 nucleotides: TGCGCCAGCAGCCACCATAGGCGGTACGACAATGAGCAGTTCTTC. The encoded protein is CASSHHRRYDNEQFF.

The V and J genes are TRBV9 and TRBJ2-3; 9 positions match TRBD1. This CDR3 is built from 17 residues. Germline lookup yields CDR1 SGDLS and CDR2 YYNGEE. With 3 bases clipped from V and 0 bases from J, the junction kept 8 bases outside the gene matches. CDR3 in amino acids: CASSEPTGGTSTDTQYF. CDR3 nucleotide sequence: TGTGCCAGCAGCGAACCTACAGGGGGCACTAGCACAGATACGCAGTATTTT. The complete variable domain, with remaining parts taken from reference TRBV9 and TRBJ2-3, reads DSGVTQTPKHLITATGQRVTLRCSPRSGDLSVYWYQQSLDQGLQFLIQYYNGEERAKGNILERFSAQQFPDLHSELNLSSLELGDSALYFCASSEPTGGTSTDTQYFGPGTRLTVL.

The rearrangement joins TRBV11-2 to TRBJ2-7; weak D call: TRBD2 (6 bases). Trimming cost V 5 bases and J 6 bases, with 20 bases left between them. The CDR3 covers 15 residues. Germline V gene sequence: CDR1 SGHAT, CDR2 FQNNGV. The CDR3 DNA follows: TGTGCCAGCAGCATCCTTGGCGGGGTCCACCGCGAGCAGTACTTC. Amino acid sequence: CASSILGGVHREQYF.

The count of this clone is one. The chain couples TRBV19 to TRBJ2-3; 7 bases map to TRBD1. Germline CDR1 and CDR2: LNHDA and SQIVND (reference sequence). The CDR3 is 17 amino acids. Trimming took 0 bases from V and 3 from J; bases not matched to a gene: 9. The CDR3 loop reads CASSIDAAGGGTDTQYF. CDR3 sequence (DNA): TGTGCCAGTAGTATAGATGCCGCAGGGGGTGGAACAGATACGCAGTATTTT.